Presented here are 22 T cell receptor beta chains from one specimen sequenced in a study of blood T cell repertoires in COVID-19 (dated by TCRdb to 2020 to 2021). Library preparation was by the immunoSEQ multiplex PCR assay. Not all clones reach the TCRdb copy of this immuneACCESS table, which keeps in-frame sequences only. Checked studies attribute under half of the gap to unresolved V genes and leave the rest unexplained. Here the sample has about 240,000 clones; roughly 90% occur a single time. The ten largest make up around 6.9% of the sample. The sample was peripheral blood. The receptors shown here come from a man aged 55-75 years who had recovered from COVID-19.

The gene calls are TRBV3-1 (or the pseudogene TRBV3-2) and TRBJ2-3; tentatively, D is TRBD2 (6 bases). The CDR3 is made up of 15 amino acids. Germline V lookup: CDR1 LGHDT, CDR2 YNNKEL (reference sequence). Trimming removed 4 bases from V and 2 bases from J, with 13 bases in between. The CDR3 sequence: CASSPGLPTTDTQYF. The CDR3 nucleotides read TGTGCCAGCAGCCCGGGACTCCCAACCACAGATACGCAGTATTTT.

The rearrangement joins TRBV5-5 to TRBJ1-2, with TRBD1 matching 8 bases. This CDR3 is built from 13 residues. Looked up from germline, CDR1 is SGHKS and CDR2 is YYEKEE (reference sequence). Trimming removed 6 bases from V and 7 bases from J; junction bases left unmatched: 8. The CDR3 DNA sequence: TGTGCCAGCACCAAGGACAGGGTGATTGGCTACACCTTC. Translation gives CASTKDRVIGYTF. The full variable domain, completed using reference TRBV5-5 and TRBJ1-2, is DAGVTQSPTHLIKTRGQQVTLRCSPISGHKSVSWYQQVLGQGPQFIFQYYEKEERGRGNFPDRFSARQFPNYSSELNVNALLLGDSALYLCASTKDRVIGYTFGSGTRLTVV.

The V gene is TRBV2, the J gene TRBJ1-5; TRBD1 is a possible D gene (6 bases). The length of the CDR3 is 15 residues. Between the trimmed V and J ends, which lost 1 base and 6 bases, there was a span of 13 bases. Germline CDR1 is SNHLY and CDR2 is FYNNEI. This CDR3 reads CASSEEYRVGQPQHF. The CDR3 bases are TGTGCCAGCAGTGAAGAGTACAGGGTCGGTCAGCCCCAGCATTTT.

The chain links TRBV5-4 to TRBJ1-1, with TRBD1 matching over 7 bases. Germline CDR1 reads SGHNT; CDR2 reads YYREEE (reference sequence). There are 16 residues in the CDR3. V lost 4 bases and J lost 1; bases outside the gene matches: 10. CDR3 amino acids: CASSRGPGQRNTEAFF. For the CDR3, the DNA is TGTGCCAGCAGCCGAGGCCCGGGACAGAGGAACACTGAAGCTTTCTTT.

The chain employs TRBV7-9 and TRBJ1-6; possible D gene TRBD1, 6 bases. The CDR3 contains 14 residues. Germline-derived CDR1 and CDR2 are SEHNR and FQNEAQ (reference sequence). V was shortened by 1 base and J by 9 bases, with 10 bases between the two germline ends. The CDR3 DNA reads as TGTGCCAGCAGCTTAGGAGGGGGGGGTTCACCCCTCCACTTT. This translates into CASSLGGGGSPLHF.

The chain is built from TRBV25-1 and TRBJ1-5; D is possibly TRBD1 (6 bases). Germline assignment: CDR1 MGHDK and CDR2 SYGVNS. The CDR3 spans 13 residues. V lost 5 bases and J 5 bases, leaving 10 bases between the germline ends. The CDR3 reads CASSRGSDQPQHF. Written as DNA, the CDR3 is TGTGCCAGCAGTAGGGGGTCGGATCAGCCCCAGCATTTT.

The chain employs TRBV5-4 and TRBJ2-3, with 12 bases lining up with TRBD2. CDR1 is SGHNT, CDR2 YYREEE, per germline (reference sequence). This CDR3 contains 16 residues. V lost 4 bases, J lost 3 bases, and 6 bases stayed unmatched. In DNA, the CDR3 is TGTGCCAGCAGCCCTCTAGCGGGGGGGCTTACAGATACGCAGTATTTT. Its translation: CASSPLAGGLTDTQYF.

The rearrangement uses TRBV6-5 and TRBJ2-2; a possible D gene is TRBD2 (6 bases). This CDR3 has 15 amino acids. CDR1 is MNHEY, CDR2 SVGAGI, per germline. Trimming removed 2 bases at V and 4 bases at J, with 11 bases between. The CDR3 loop reads CASSYGGLGTGELFF. The CDR3 DNA is TGTGCCAGCAGTTACGGGGGGTTGGGCACCGGGGAGCTGTTTTTT.

V and J are TRBV5-8 and TRBJ2-5, with 7 bases fitting TRBD2. The J segment lost 2 bases and the V segment lost 1 base, leaving 11 bases of the junction unmatched. The CDR3 is made up of 17 amino acids. The V gene's germline CDR1 is SGHTS and CDR2 YDEGEE. This chain's CDR3 is CASSLSWGRGSQETQYF. CDR3 nucleotides: TGTGCCAGCAGCTTGAGCTGGGGGAGGGGATCACAAGAGACCCAGTACTTC.

The chain links TRBV19 to TRBJ1-2; the D gene is possibly TRBD1 (5 bases). This CDR3 contains 14 residues. V was cut by 1 base and J by 2 bases, with 8 bases left in between. CDR1 and CDR2 from the germline V gene are LNHDA and SQIVND (reference sequence). CDR3 amino acids: CASSIAAGNYGYTF. The CDR3 DNA is TGTGCCAGTAGTATAGCCGCAGGGAACTATGGCTACACCTTC. Looking up the rest from reference TRBV19 and TRBJ1-2 gives the full variable domain: DGGITQSPKYLFRKEGQNVTLSCEQNLNHDAMYWYRQDPGQGLRLIYYSQIVNDFQKGDIAEGYSVSREKKESFPLTVTSAQKNPTAFYLCASSIAAGNYGYTFGSGTRLTVV.

This clone has a single count. This chain joins TRBV6-5 and TRBJ1-2, with 7 positions matching TRBD1. This CDR3 is 12 amino acids long. J lost 8 bases, V lost 11 bases, and 11 bases had no gene match. Germline CDR1 and CDR2: MNHEY and SVGAGI. CDR3 nucleotides: TGTGCCGGGACAGAGGACACGGTGGGCTACACCTTC. It codes for CAGTEDTVGYTF.

This sequence joins TRBV3-1 (or the pseudogene TRBV3-2) and TRBJ2-2; 7 nucleotides match TRBD2. Germline CDR1 and CDR2: LGHDT and YNNKEL (reference sequence). J gave up 4 bases and V 4 bases, and 3 bases lay outside the gene matches. This CDR3 is built from 14 residues. This CDR3 is CASSREGTTGELFF. In DNA form, the CDR3 reads TGTGCCAGCAGCCGGGAGGGTACCACCGGGGAGCTGTTTTTT.

V and J are TRBV27 and TRBJ1-4, with 10 nucleotides matching TRBD1. Germline CDR1 and CDR2: MNHEY and SMNVEV (reference sequence). J gave up 6 bases and V 5 bases, and 9 bases lay outside the gene matches. The CDR3 covers 16 residues. The CDR3 loop reads CASSPRTGGIYEKLFF. The CDR3 nucleotides read TGTGCCAGCAGTCCACGGACAGGGGGGATATATGAAAAACTGTTTTTT.

This clone has just one count. The chain links TRBV11-2 to TRBJ2-7, with 12 bases matching TRBD2. Germline CDR1 is SGHAT and CDR2 is FQNNGV. CDR3 length: 15 residues. J lost 5 bases, V lost 5 bases, and 7 bases had no gene match. For the CDR3, the DNA is TGTGCCAGCAGCCAACTAGCGGGGGGTTTGGACGAGCAGTACTTC. Protein sequence: CASSQLAGGLDEQYF.

The gene calls are TRBV12-5 and TRBJ2-5; TRBD1 agrees at 7 bases. V trimming: 6 bases; J trimming: 1 base; junction bases outside the gene matches: 5. CDR3 size: 14 residues. The germline gives CDR1 LGHNT, CDR2 FRNRAP. The CDR3 sequence is CASGSGQAQETQYF. The DNA of the CDR3 is TGTGCTAGTGGCTCCGGACAGGCCCAAGAGACCCAGTACTTC.

This chain uses TRBV27 with TRBJ2-3; 7 positions agree with TRBD1. V shed 6 bases, J shed 4 bases, and the junction held 13 bases outside the gene matches. Looked up from germline, CDR1 is MNHEY and CDR2 is SMNVEV (reference sequence). This CDR3 comprises 16 residues. CDR3 region: CASSPRSGQVSDTQYF. The CDR3 DNA follows: TGTGCCAGCAGCCCTCGATCCGGACAGGTTTCAGATACGCAGTATTTT.

This rearrangement joins TRBV19 to TRBJ2-2; the match to TRBD1 covers 9 bases. The CDR3 extends over 18 amino acids. V dropped 5 bases and J dropped 1; count of bases not matched to a gene: 11. Germline-derived CDR1 and CDR2 are LNHDA and SQIVND (reference sequence). CDR3 bases: TGTGCCAGTAGTCCTTTGGGACAGGGCGAGGGGAACACCGGGGAGCTGTTTTTT. This gives the protein CASSPLGQGEGNTGELFF.

This clone was detected a few times. J is TRBJ1-2 and V is TRBV19; 7 nucleotides line up with TRBD1. CDR1 is LNHDA, CDR2 SQIVND, per germline (reference sequence). The CDR3 consists of 14 residues. Trimming at V came to 4 bases and at J to 8 bases, leaving 10 bases not matched to a gene. CDR3 nucleotide sequence: TGTGCCAGTAGTACTTCCGACAGGGCTCGGGGCTACACCTTC. Its protein is CASSTSDRARGYTF. The full variable domain, its missing parts supplied by reference TRBV19 and TRBJ1-2, is DGGITQSPKYLFRKEGQNVTLSCEQNLNHDAMYWYRQDPGQGLRLIYYSQIVNDFQKGDIAEGYSVSREKKESFPLTVTSAQKNPTAFYLCASSTSDRARGYTFGSGTRLTVV.

This chain connects TRBV4-2 to TRBJ2-3; a weak D match, TRBD1 (5 bases). The V gene lost 1 base and the J gene lost 4 bases, with 12 bases spanning the gap. CDR1 is LGHNA, CDR2 YNFKEQ, per germline. The CDR3 runs to 15 residues. The CDR3 is CASSQGFRAPDTQYF. CDR3 in DNA: TGTGCCAGCAGCCAAGGGTTCAGGGCCCCAGATACGCAGTATTTT.

The chain joins TRBV7-2 to TRBJ1-3; D is perhaps TRBD1 (5 bases). CDR1 SGHTA and CDR2 FQGNSA come from the germline V gene. This CDR3 contains 16 residues. Trimming took off 2 bases at V and 1 base at J, with 12 bases between the two ends. DNA for the CDR3: TGTGCCAGCAGCTTATTCCAGGGTTTATCTGGAAACACCATATATTTT. It yields the protein CASSLFQGLSGNTIYF.

This chain connects TRBV30 to TRBJ1-2, with D hard to call. This CDR3 contains 13 residues. The V gene's germline CDR1 is GTSNPN and CDR2 SVGIG (reference sequence). V lost 4 bases and J 6 bases, leaving 15 bases between the germline ends. CDR3 nucleotides: TGTGCCTGGAAGCCGCCCGGGTATAATGGCTACACCTTC. This translates into CAWKPPGYNGYTF.

As to this clone: In the same sample, other DNA sequences code for this CDR3. The chain links TRBV18 to TRBJ2-3; D not resolved. Germline lookup yields CDR1 KGHSH and CDR2 LQKENI. The CDR3 length is 13 residues. The V end was cut by 3 bases, the J end by 0 bases, with 4 bases between. This chain's CDR3 is CASSPPSTDTQYF. The CDR3 DNA follows: TGTGCCAGCTCACCCCCTAGCACAGATACGCAGTATTTT.